This T cell receptor beta chain was identified during a study of cytomegalovirus exposure and HLA in healthy donors. Study conclusions and caveats: One cluster of highly shared sequence variants probably arose as a sequencing artifact. In a later analysis, CMV-associated beta chains were mostly HLA-associated, it appeared. For TCR beta chains, V- and J-gene trimming was later linked to a missense DCLRE1C variant.

13 Jbeta primers and 60 Vbeta primers were used for the PCR. Here immunoSEQ multiplex PCR was the method, and the copy in TCRdb shows in-frame clones only, minus some. The sample shows 70,000 to 95,000 clones, just under 85% of them seen only once. Of note for this clone: Its matching antigen is unknown.

CDR1 is GTSNPN and CDR2 is SVGIG in the germline V gene (reference sequence). V was pared by 5 bases and J by 7 bases, with 6 bases of the junction left unmatched. This CDR3 is 13 amino acids long. Specimen: PBMCs. The sequence was collected from a woman under 30 in good health and CMV-seropositive. This chain joins TRBV30 and TRBJ2-5; 11 nucleotides line up with TRBD2. CDR3 sequence reads: CAWELAGGGTQYF. CDR3 sequence (DNA): TGTGCCTGGGAATTAGCGGGAGGGGGGACCCAGTACTTC.